A selection of T cell receptor beta chains follows, all from one sample in a study of blood T cell repertoires in COVID-19. The assay was immunoSEQ multiplex PCR, and TCRdb's table has in-frame clones only and misses some. This table has over 150,000 clones, approximately 83% appearing once. The specimen sequenced was PBMCs or T cells enriched from blood (not recorded which). Every receptor here comes from a man between 40 and 49 years old who had recovered from COVID-19. Each CDR3 is given with its conserved first and last residue. Some rows have no size entry. The others give once, few or many, or a class for an expanded clone.

clone size | J gene | V gene | CDR3 protein
few | TRBJ1-6 | TRBV27 | CASSFSRISQTDYNSPLHF
NA | TRBJ2-1 | TRBV24-1 | CATSDFPPTGAHSYNEQFF
NA | TRBJ1-1 | TRBV6-5 | CASRGGHTEAFF
NA | TRBJ1-4 | TRBV9 | CASSVRTGYNEKLFF
few | TRBJ1-1 | TRBV25-1 | CASSESPGVVTEAFF
NA | TRBJ2-4 | TRBV28 | CASKFEGQLKNIQYF
NA | TRBJ2-7 | TRBV6-5 | CASSYVASGGYEQYF
NA | TRBJ2-3 | TRBV19 | CASSILGTDGTDTQYF
NA | TRBJ1-5 | TRBV6-5 | CASSSGFGQPQHF
NA | TRBJ2-7 | TRBV18 | CASSPSVQGGSYEQYF
NA | TRBJ2-2 | TRBV5-1 | CASSLEEGTAAGELFF
NA | TRBJ2-3 | TRBV10-1 | CASNAGTGVTDTQYF
NA | TRBJ1-4 | TRBV15 | CATSIAIGSRTGGEKLFF
NA | TRBJ2-1 | TRBV18 | CASSPPHGSQNNEQFF
NA | TRBJ2-7 | TRBV3-1/TRBV3-2 | CASSFRTLTVQYF
NA | TRBJ2-2 | TRBV7-9 | CASSPGGSRTGELFF
NA | TRBJ1-1 | TRBV19 | CASSGRGQGITEAFF
few | TRBJ1-2 | TRBV10-3 | CAISTTGNYGYTF
NA | TRBJ2-7 | TRBV5-5 | CASSLYPDGGEQYF
NA | TRBJ1-2 | TRBV28 | CASSLPPPAGAGNYGYTF
NA | TRBJ1-2 | TRBV7-2 | CASSGRVQGYGYTF
NA | TRBJ2-3 | TRBV5-5 | CASSLSAGRTDTQYF
NA | TRBJ2-7 | TRBV19 | CASSIGGVRYEQYF
NA | TRBJ1-5 | TRBV6-5 | CASGPAGGNQPQHF
NA | TRBJ1-1 | TRBV7-2 | CASSALMNTEAFF
NA | TRBJ2-7 | TRBV3-1/TRBV3-2 | CASSQECGAGVRASEQYF
few | TRBJ2-1 | TRBV9 | CASSEGSEGKQFF
NA | TRBJ1-5 | TRBV7-8 | CATAAGTANQPQHF
NA | TRBJ1-2 | TRBV28 | CASSPSIGTYGYTF
NA | TRBJ1-2 | TRBV19 | CASSIRSNYGYTF
NA | TRBJ1-1 | TRBV18 | CASSPLEGTATRGFF
NA | TRBJ1-1 | TRBV4-1 | CASSQVGVQVRNTEAFF
NA | TRBJ2-3 | TRBV5-1 | CASSLGSRAGRDTQYF
NA | TRBJ1-2 | TRBV7-9 | CASSSGTGGAPNIYGYTF
NA | TRBJ1-4 | TRBV5-4 | CASSPGGQHEKLFF
NA | TRBJ2-7 | TRBV4-2 | CASSQDSLGSYEQYF
NA | TRBJ2-7 | TRBV5-1 | CASSLASGSSYEQYF
NA | TRBJ2-1 | TRBV5-1 | CASSRDTLSYNEQFF
NA | TRBJ2-5 | TRBV19 | CASGTAGTQYF
NA | TRBJ1-4 | TRBV2 | CASSEDRANEKLFF
once | TRBJ2-7 | TRBV6-1 | CASSHLVNEQYF
NA | TRBJ1-6 | TRBV6-5 | CASRQGANSPLHF
NA | TRBJ2-2 | TRBV7-8 | CASSFSGGPNTGELFF
NA | TRBJ2-5 | TRBV3-1/TRBV3-2 | CASSNGLAGGQETQYF
few | TRBJ1-1 | TRBV18 | CASSLPSGTGVPKAFF
NA | TRBJ1-5 | TRBV20-1 | CSASPRDSDHQPQHF